Listed below are T cell receptor beta chains from one sample, sequenced in a study of PD-L1 blockade in urothelial cancer. Method: immunoSEQ multiplex PCR; TCRdb's copy keeps in-frame clones and lacks some. The data show about 45,000 clones, about four fifths seen once. This material consisted of PBMCs, taken around atezolizumab (anti-PD-L1) treatment. The receptor set was obtained from a man in his fifties or sixties with urothelial cancer. CDR3s include the opening cysteine and the closing phenylalanine or tryptophan. A D gene is named only where the DNA matches it firmly. Rows give clone size only sometimes, using once, few, many, or a class for an expanded clone.

J: TRBJ2-7
size: .
D: .
V: TRBV5-1
DNA: TGCGCCAGCAGCCTGGACTTATTTTACGAGCAGTACTTC
CDR3: CASSLDLFYEQYF

J: TRBJ1-4
size: once
D: TRBD1
V: TRBV4-1
DNA: TGCGCCAGCAGCCTAGGGACAGGGGGCGAAAAACTGTTTTTT
CDR3: CASSLGTGGEKLFF

J: TRBJ2-7
size: .
D: .
V: TRBV28
DNA: TGTGCCAGCAGTTTACAGGGCTACGAGCAGTACTTC
CDR3: CASSLQGYEQYF

J: TRBJ2-7
size: .
D: .
V: TRBV6-1
DNA: TGTGCCAGCAGTGACGGGGGTGGTTACGAGCAGTACTTC
CDR3: CASSDGGGYEQYF

J: TRBJ2-7
size: .
D: TRBD2
V: TRBV6-5
DNA: TGTGCCAGCAGTTACTGGACTAGCGGGAGTGGCGAGCAGTACTTC
CDR3: CASSYWTSGSGEQYF

J: TRBJ2-5
size: medium-sized
D: TRBD2
V: TRBV6-1
DNA: TGTGCCAGCAGTGAAGCACTAGCGGGAAGCGCAGGCCAAGAGACCCAGTACTTC
CDR3: CASSEALAGSAGQETQYF

J: TRBJ1-3
size: .
D: .
V: TRBV5-6
DNA: TGTGCCAGCAGCTTGTTGAGCTCTGGAAACACCATATATTTT
CDR3: CASSLLSSGNTIYF

J: TRBJ1-5
size: .
D: .
V: TRBV28
DNA: TGTGCCAGCAGTCCCTTTAGTGCATCTCAGCCCCAGCATTTT
CDR3: CASSPFSASQPQHF

J: TRBJ2-5
size: .
D: TRBD2
V: TRBV7-6
DNA: TGTGCCAGCAGCCCCCGGATGGTAGCGGGCGGGGAGACCCAGTACTTC
CDR3: CASSPRMVAGGETQYF

J: TRBJ1-5
size: few
D: .
V: TRBV2
DNA: TGTGCCAGCAGTGAAGCGCGGGCGGCCCAGCATTTT
CDR3: CASSEARAAQHF

J: TRBJ2-4
size: .
D: TRBD1
V: TRBV27
DNA: TGTGCCAGCACCGCCAGACAGGGGTCAAACATTCAGTACTTC
CDR3: CASTARQGSNIQYF

J: TRBJ2-7
size: once
D: .
V: TRBV6-1
DNA: TGTGCCAGCAGTGCAATCTTTCAGGCGAGCTCCTACGAGCAGTACTTC
CDR3: CASSAIFQASSYEQYF

J: TRBJ1-6
size: .
D: .
V: TRBV5-4
DNA: TGTGCCACGTCGGGGATACCAAATTCACCCCTCCACTTT
CDR3: CATSGIPNSPLHF